Listed below are T cell receptor beta chains from one sample, sequenced in a study of T cell clonotyping in hematopoietic cell transplantation. Data came from immunoSEQ multiplex PCR; TCRdb stores just in-frame clones and leaves some out. The sample shows under 7,000 clones, more than 75% of them seen only once. The sample was peripheral blood mononuclear cells, taken 100 days after allogeneic stem cell transplant. Source of these receptors: a female patient between 40 and 55 years old who had an allogeneic stem cell transplant from a related donor, so the T cells may come from the graft donor. Some clones in this sample may be carry-over from other donors' samples. Both conserved end residues are part of each CDR3. A D gene is named only where the DNA matches it firmly. For some rows the clone size is stated as once, few or many, or as a class when expanded; others skip it.

j_call clone_size v_call cdr3_length d_call cdr3_aa cdr3_nt
TRBJ2-2 NA TRBV5-4 16 TRBD2 CASSLGLAGDTGELFF TGTGCCAGCAGCTTGGGACTAGCGGGAGACACCGGGGAGCTGTTTTTT
TRBJ2-2 NA TRBV6-6 13 NA CASRLLASGELFF TGTGCCAGCAGATTACTAGCATCCGGGGAGCTGTTTTTT
TRBJ1-5 NA TRBV5-8 16 TRBD1 CASSLGGGDRRQPQHF TGTGCCAGCAGCTTGGGCGGAGGGGACAGGAGGCAGCCCCAGCATTTT
TRBJ2-1 once TRBV11-3 15 NA CASSLGAISYNEQFF TGTGCCAGCAGCTTAGGGGCGATTTCCTACAATGAGCAGTTCTTC
TRBJ2-3 NA TRBV30 12 NA CAWGLGSDTQYF TGTGCCTGGGGTTTAGGATCAGATACGCAGTATTTT
TRBJ1-1 NA TRBV25-1 12 NA CASRGLRTEAFF TGTGCCAGCAGGGGCTTGAGGACTGAAGCTTTCTTT
TRBJ2-3 NA TRBV5-1 14 TRBD2 CASSLASGADTQYF TGCGCCAGCAGCTTGGCCAGCGGGGCAGATACGCAGTATTTT
TRBJ1-2 NA TRBV30 11 NA CAWSGGGRYTF TGTGCCTGGAGTGGGGGCGGGCGCTACACCTTC
TRBJ1-5 few TRBV4-1 13 NA CASSQDGNQPQHF TGCGCCAGCAGCCAAGACGGCAATCAGCCCCAGCATTTT
TRBJ2-3 NA TRBV6-5 13 NA CASALDSTDTQYF TGTGCCAGCGCCCTGGACAGCACAGATACGCAGTATTTT
TRBJ2-5 NA TRBV4-2 15 TRBD1 CASSQQQGAGETQYF TGTGCCAGCAGCCAGCAACAGGGGGCAGGAGAGACCCAGTACTTC
TRBJ2-7 NA TRBV7-2 11 NA CASSSIYEQYF TGTGCCAGCAGCTCGATCTACGAGCAGTACTTC
TRBJ2-7 NA TRBV29-1 14 TRBD1 CSVEGFAGGSEQYF TGCAGCGTTGAGGGGTTTGCAGGGGGCTCTGAGCAGTACTTC
TRBJ2-7 NA TRBV11-2 14 TRBD1 CASSLGRDSYEQYF TGTGCCAGCAGCTTAGGAAGGGACAGCTACGAGCAGTACTTC
TRBJ2-2 NA TRBV27 12 NA CASSTAAGELFF TGTGCCAGCAGTACCGCCGCCGGGGAGCTGTTTTTT
TRBJ2-7 NA TRBV7-2 13 TRBD2 CASSFSREGHQYF TGTGCCAGCAGCTTCTCGCGGGAGGGGCATCAGTACTTC
TRBJ1-5 few TRBV6-5 13 TRBD1 CASRGQANQPQHF TGTGCCAGCAGAGGACAGGCCAATCAGCCCCAGCATTTT
TRBJ1-2 NA TRBV30 12 NA CAWSVNDGGYTF TGTGCCTGGAGTGTAAATGACGGTGGCTACACCTTC
TRBJ1-5 once TRBV15 13 NA CATSRQLDQPQHF TGTGCCACCAGCCGACAGCTTGACCAGCCCCAGCATTTT
TRBJ2-1 NA TRBV27 15 TRBD2 CASSLASGSWNEQFF TGTGCCAGCAGTTTAGCTAGCGGGAGCTGGAATGAGCAGTTCTTC
TRBJ1-5 once TRBV10-3 9 NA CATQGAQHF TGTGCCACTCAGGGAGCCCAGCATTTT
TRBJ2-1 NA TRBV15 15 TRBD1 CATSRQQGTYNEQFF TGTGCCACCAGCAGGCAACAGGGGACCTACAATGAGCAGTTCTTC
TRBJ2-1 NA TRBV30 17 TRBD2 CAWSPPTSGRRGNEQFF TGTGCCTGGAGTCCCCCGACTAGCGGGAGAAGGGGCAATGAGCAGTTCTTC
TRBJ2-7 NA TRBV11-2 18 NA CASSFYPQGGGRPYEQYF TGTGCCAGCAGCTTCTACCCACAAGGCGGCGGCCGCCCCTACGAGCAGTACTTC
TRBJ2-7 NA TRBV19 17 TRBD1 CASSPRGTGRPFGEQYF TGTGCCAGTAGTCCTCGGGGGACAGGGCGGCCTTTCGGCGAGCAGTACTTC
TRBJ2-1 few TRBV4-3 15 NA CASSQDYGSYNEQFF TGCGCCAGCAGCCAAGATTACGGATCCTACAATGAGCAGTTCTTC
TRBJ2-2 NA TRBV11-3 17 NA CASSPGGWERDTGELFF TGTGCCAGCAGCCCCGGCGGGTGGGAACGGGACACCGGGGAGCTGTTTTTT
TRBJ1-5 few TRBV19 13 NA CASKIPPGQPQHF TGTGCCAGTAAGATACCGCCTGGTCAGCCCCAGCATTTT
TRBJ1-5 NA TRBV19 15 TRBD1 CASSSQGVGNQPQHF TGTGCCAGTAGTTCACAGGGGGTAGGCAATCAGCCCCAGCATTTT
TRBJ2-3 NA TRBV28 15 TRBD1 CASSSGGAHTDTQYF TGTGCCAGCAGCTCAGGGGGTGCTCACACAGATACGCAGTATTTT
TRBJ2-2 NA TRBV28 13 NA CASSAWNTGELFF TGTGCCAGCAGCGCCTGGAACACCGGGGAGCTGTTTTTT
TRBJ2-3 few TRBV5-1 14 NA CASSVGTSTDTQYF TGCGCCAGCAGCGTCGGGACTAGCACAGATACGCAGTATTTT
TRBJ2-4 NA TRBV4-2 17 NA CASSQSNRAESKNIQYF TGTGCCAGCAGCCAATCTAATAGGGCAGAATCAAAAAACATTCAGTACTTC
TRBJ1-1 once TRBV28 13 NA CASTTLPQGKAFF TGTGCCAGCACCACGCTACCTCAGGGGAAAGCTTTCTTT
TRBJ1-5 NA TRBV11-2 14 TRBD1 CASSSTGGFQPQHF TGTGCCAGCAGCTCGACAGGGGGCTTTCAGCCCCAGCATTTT
TRBJ1-5 once TRBV4-1 16 NA CASSQEGAGLHQPQHF TGCGCCAGCAGCCAAGAGGGGGCAGGCCTTCATCAGCCCCAGCATTTT
TRBJ1-1 NA TRBV2 15 TRBD1 CATAGQGAVGTEAFF TGTGCCACCGCCGGCCAGGGGGCGGTTGGCACTGAAGCTTTCTTT
TRBJ1-5 NA TRBV7-3 13 NA CASSLNPNQPQHF TGTGCCAGCAGCTTAAACCCTAATCAGCCCCAGCATTTT
TRBJ2-7 NA TRBV30 13 TRBD2 CAWSPPGGLEQYF TGTGCCTGGAGTCCCCCGGGGGGGTTAGAGCAGTACTTC
TRBJ2-3 NA TRBV5-1 14 NA CASSLDHFTDTQYF TGCGCCAGCAGCTTGGATCACTTCACAGATACGCAGTATTTT
TRBJ1-4 NA TRBV6-5 16 NA CASSYTNLQGGEKLFF TGTGCCAGCAGTTACACCAACTTACAGGGAGGGGAAAAACTGTTTTTT
TRBJ1-6 NA TRBV7-9 12 NA CASRSSASPLHF TGTGCCAGCAGGTCTAGCGCTTCACCCCTCCACTTT
TRBJ1-2 once TRBV6-1 13 NA CASSEGGSHGYTF TGTGCCAGCAGTGAAGGTGGATCCCACGGCTACACCTTC
TRBJ2-7 NA TRBV2 13 TRBD1 CASRQGAPYEQYF TGTGCCAGCAGACAGGGGGCCCCCTACGAGCAGTACTTC
TRBJ1-2 NA TRBV6-1 16 NA CASSEAHTHGALGYTF TGTGCCAGCAGTGAAGCTCATACCCACGGGGCCCTTGGCTACACCTTC
TRBJ1-1 NA TRBV27 11 NA CASSGVAEAFF TGTGCCAGCAGTGGGGTTGCTGAAGCTTTCTTT
TRBJ2-5 NA TRBV4-2 15 NA CASSPTPRGGETQYF TGTGCCAGCAGCCCTACACCGAGAGGGGGGGAGACCCAGTACTTC